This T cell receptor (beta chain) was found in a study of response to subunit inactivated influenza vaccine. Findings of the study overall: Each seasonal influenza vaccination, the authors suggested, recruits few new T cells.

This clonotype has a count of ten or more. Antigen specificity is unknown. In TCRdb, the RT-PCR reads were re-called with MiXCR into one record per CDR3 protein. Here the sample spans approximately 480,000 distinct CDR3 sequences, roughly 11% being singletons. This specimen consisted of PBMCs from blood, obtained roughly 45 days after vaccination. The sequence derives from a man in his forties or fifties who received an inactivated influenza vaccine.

The CDR3 DNA reads as TGTGCCAGCAGCTCCACAGATGTACATTGGGATGAGCAGTTCTTC. It codes for CASSSTDVHWDEQFF. This chain links TRBV11-2 with TRBJ2-1; D is uncertain. The V end was cut by 4 bases, the J end by 8 bases, with 18 bases between. CDR1 is SGHAT, CDR2 FQNNGV, per germline. This CDR3 is built from 15 residues. The variable domain in full, with the rest retrieved from reference TRBV11-2 and TRBJ2-1, is EAGVAQSPRYKIIEKRQSVAFWCNPISGHATLYWYQQILGQGPKLLIQFQNNGVVDDSQLPKDRFSAERLKGVDSTLKIQPAKLEDSAVYLCASSSTDVHWDEQFFGPGTRLTVL.